The source of this T cell receptor beta chain is a study of T cells after posttransplantation cyclophosphamide. Data came from immunoSEQ multiplex PCR; TCRdb stores just in-frame clones and leaves some out. The repertoire consists of around 35,000 clones, none detected only once. This clone appeared many times. Source material: PBMCs. This sequence originates from a woman between 45 and 65 years old in good health and a related stem cell transplant donor.

CDR3 loop: CASSPRTGTYEQYF. Here the CDR3 DNA reads TGTGCCAGCAGTCCGAGGACAGGGACCTACGAGCAGTACTTC. The chain is built from TRBV27 and TRBJ2-7; 8 positions match TRBD1. Germline assignment: CDR1 MNHEY and CDR2 SMNVEV (reference sequence). The CDR3 spans 14 residues. V trimming: 5 bases; J trimming: 2 bases; junction bases outside the gene matches: 5.